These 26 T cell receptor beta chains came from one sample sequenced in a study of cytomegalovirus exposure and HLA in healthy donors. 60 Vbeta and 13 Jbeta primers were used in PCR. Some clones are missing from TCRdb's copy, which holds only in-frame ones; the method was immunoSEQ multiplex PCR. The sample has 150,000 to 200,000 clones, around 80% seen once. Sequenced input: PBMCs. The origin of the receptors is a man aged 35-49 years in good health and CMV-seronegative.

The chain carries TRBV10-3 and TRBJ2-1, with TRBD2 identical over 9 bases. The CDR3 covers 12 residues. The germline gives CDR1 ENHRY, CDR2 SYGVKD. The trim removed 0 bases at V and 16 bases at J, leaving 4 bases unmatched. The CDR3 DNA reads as TGTGCCATCAGTGAGTCTTGGGGACTAGCATTCTTC. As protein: CAISESWGLAFF.

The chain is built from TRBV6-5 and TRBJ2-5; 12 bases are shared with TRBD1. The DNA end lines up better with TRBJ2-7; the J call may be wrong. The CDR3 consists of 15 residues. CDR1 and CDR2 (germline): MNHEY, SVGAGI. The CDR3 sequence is CASRPGTGGPYEQYF. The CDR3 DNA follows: TGTGCCAGCAGACCTGGGACAGGGGGCCCCTACGAGCAGTACTTC.

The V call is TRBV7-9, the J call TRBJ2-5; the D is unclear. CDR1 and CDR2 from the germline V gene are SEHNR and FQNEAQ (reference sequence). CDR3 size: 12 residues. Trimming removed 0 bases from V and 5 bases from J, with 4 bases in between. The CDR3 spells CASSLAPETQYF. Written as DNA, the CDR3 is TGTGCCAGCAGCTTAGCTCCGGAGACCCAGTACTTC.

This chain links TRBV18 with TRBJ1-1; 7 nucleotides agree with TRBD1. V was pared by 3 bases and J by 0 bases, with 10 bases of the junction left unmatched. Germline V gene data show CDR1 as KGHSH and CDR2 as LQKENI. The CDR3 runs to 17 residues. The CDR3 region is CASSPRQGPKMNTEAFF. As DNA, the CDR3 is TGTGCCAGCTCACCCCGACAGGGACCTAAAATGAACACTGAAGCTTTCTTT.

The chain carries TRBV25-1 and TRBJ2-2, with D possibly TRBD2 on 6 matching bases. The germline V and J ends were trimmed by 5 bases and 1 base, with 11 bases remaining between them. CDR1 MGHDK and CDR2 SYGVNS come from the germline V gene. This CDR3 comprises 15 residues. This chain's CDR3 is CASSTAGWNTGELFF. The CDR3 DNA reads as TGTGCCAGCAGTACGGCGGGGTGGAACACCGGGGAGCTGTTTTTT.

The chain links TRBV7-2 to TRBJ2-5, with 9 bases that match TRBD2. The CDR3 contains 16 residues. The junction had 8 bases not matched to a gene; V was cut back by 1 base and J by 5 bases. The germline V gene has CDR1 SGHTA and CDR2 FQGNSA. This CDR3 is CASSLGGGGALETQYF. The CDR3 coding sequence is TGTGCCAGCAGCTTAGGGGGCGGGGGGGCTTTGGAGACCCAGTACTTC.

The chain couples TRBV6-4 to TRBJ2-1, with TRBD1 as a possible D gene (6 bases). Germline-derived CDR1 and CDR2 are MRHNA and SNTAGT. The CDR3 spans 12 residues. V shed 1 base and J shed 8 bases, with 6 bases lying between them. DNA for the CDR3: TGTGCCAGCAGTGACTACAGGGATGAGCAGTTCTTC. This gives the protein CASSDYRDEQFF.

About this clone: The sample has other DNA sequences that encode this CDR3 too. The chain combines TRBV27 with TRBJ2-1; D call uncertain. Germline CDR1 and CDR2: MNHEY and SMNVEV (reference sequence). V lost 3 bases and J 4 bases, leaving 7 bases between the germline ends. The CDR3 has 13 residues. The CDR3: CASSLNRYNEQFF. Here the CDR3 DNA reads TGTGCCAGCAGTTTGAACAGATACAATGAGCAGTTCTTC.

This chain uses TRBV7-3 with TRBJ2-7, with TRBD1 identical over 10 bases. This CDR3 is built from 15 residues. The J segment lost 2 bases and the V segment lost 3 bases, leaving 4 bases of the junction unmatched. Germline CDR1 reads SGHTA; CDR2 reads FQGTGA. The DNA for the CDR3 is TGTGCCAGCAGCTTCTCGGGACAGGGGCCCTACGAGCAGTACTTC. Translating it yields CASSFSGQGPYEQYF.

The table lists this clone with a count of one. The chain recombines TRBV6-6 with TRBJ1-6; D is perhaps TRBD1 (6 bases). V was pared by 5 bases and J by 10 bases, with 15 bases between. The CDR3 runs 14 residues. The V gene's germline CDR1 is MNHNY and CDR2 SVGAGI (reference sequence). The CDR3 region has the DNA TGTGCCAGCAGTGACAGGTGGGGGTCCTCACCCCTCCACTTT. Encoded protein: CASSDRWGSSPLHF.

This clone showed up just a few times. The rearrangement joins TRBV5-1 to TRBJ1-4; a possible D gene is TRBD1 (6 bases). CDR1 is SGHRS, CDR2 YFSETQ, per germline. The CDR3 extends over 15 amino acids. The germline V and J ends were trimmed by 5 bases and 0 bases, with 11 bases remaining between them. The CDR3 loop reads CASSHRASTNEKLFF. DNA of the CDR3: TGCGCCAGCAGTCACAGGGCCTCAACTAATGAAAAACTGTTTTTT.

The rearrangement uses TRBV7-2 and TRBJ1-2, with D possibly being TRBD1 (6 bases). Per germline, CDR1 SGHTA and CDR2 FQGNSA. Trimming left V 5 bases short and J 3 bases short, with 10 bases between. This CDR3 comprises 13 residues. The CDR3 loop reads CASSTGQYYGYTF. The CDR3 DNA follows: TGTGCCAGCAGCACAGGACAGTACTATGGCTACACCTTC.

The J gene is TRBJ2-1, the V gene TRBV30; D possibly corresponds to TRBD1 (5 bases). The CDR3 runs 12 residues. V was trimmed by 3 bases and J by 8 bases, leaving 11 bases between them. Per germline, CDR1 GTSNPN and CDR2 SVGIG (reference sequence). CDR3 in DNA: TGTGCCTGGAGCGGACAAAGATATGAGCAGTTCTTC. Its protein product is CAWSGQRYEQFF.

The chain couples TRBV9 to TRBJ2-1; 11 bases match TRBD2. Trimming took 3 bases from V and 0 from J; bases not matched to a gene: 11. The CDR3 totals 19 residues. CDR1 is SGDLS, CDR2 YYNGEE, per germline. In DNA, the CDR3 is TGTGCCAGCAGCGCCGGGACTAGCGGACCAGGTCTCTCCTACAATGAGCAGTTCTTC. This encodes CASSAGTSGPGLSYNEQFF.

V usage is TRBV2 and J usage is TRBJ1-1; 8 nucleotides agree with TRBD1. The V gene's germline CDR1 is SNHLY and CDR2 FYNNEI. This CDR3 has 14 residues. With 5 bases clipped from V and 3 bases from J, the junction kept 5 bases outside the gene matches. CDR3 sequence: CASSPAGGYTEAFF. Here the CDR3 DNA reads TGTGCCAGCAGTCCCGCAGGGGGCTACACTGAAGCTTTCTTT. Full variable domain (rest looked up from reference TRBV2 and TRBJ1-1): EPEVTQTPSHQVTQMGQEVILRCVPISNHLYFYWYRQILGQKVEFLVSFYNNEISEKSEIFDDQFSVERPDGSNFTLKIRSTKLEDSAMYFCASSPAGGYTEAFFGQGTRLTVV.

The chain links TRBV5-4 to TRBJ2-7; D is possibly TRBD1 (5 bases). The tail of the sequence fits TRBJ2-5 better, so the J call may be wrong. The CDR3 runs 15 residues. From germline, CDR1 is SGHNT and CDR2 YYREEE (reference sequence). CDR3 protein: CASSLGLRQKETQYF. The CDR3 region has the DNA TGTGCCAGCAGCTTGGGTTTGAGACAGAAAGAGACCCAGTACTTC.

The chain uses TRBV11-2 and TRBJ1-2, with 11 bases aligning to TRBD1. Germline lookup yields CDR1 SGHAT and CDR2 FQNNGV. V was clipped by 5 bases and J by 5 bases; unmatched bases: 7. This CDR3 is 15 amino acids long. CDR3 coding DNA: TGTGCCAGCAGCCCCACCGGGACAGGGGGTTATGGCTACACCTTC. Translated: CASSPTGTGGYGYTF.

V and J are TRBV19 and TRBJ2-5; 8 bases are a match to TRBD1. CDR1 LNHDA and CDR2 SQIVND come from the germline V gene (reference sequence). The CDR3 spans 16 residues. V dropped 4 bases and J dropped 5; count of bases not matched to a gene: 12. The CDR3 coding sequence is TGTGCCAGTAGTACCCGGGTCAGGGGGCCGAGGGAGACCCAGTACTTC. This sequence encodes CASSTRVRGPRETQYF.

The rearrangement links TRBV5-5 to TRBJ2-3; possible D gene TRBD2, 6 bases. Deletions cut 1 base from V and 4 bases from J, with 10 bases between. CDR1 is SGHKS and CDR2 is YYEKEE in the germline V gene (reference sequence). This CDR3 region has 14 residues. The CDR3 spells CASSLNSGSDTQYF. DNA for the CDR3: TGTGCCAGCAGCTTGAATAGCGGATCAGATACGCAGTATTTT.

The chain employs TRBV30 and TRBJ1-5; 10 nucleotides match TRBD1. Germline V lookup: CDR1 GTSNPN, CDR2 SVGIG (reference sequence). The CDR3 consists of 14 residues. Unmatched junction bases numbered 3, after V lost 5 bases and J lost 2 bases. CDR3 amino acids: CAWDRGHGNQPQHF. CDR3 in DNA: TGTGCCTGGGACAGGGGGCACGGCAATCAGCCCCAGCATTTT.

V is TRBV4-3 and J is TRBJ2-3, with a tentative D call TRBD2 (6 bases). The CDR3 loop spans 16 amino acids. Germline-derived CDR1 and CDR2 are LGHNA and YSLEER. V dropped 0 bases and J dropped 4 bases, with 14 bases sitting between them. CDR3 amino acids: CASSQEPEGRADTQYF. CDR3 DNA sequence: TGCGCCAGCAGCCAAGAACCGGAGGGCCGGGCAGATACGCAGTATTTT.

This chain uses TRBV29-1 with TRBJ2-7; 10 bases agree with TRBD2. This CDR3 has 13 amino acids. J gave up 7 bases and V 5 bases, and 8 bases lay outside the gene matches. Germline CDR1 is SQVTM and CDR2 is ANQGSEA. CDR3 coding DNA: TGCAGCGTTCTCCCTAGCGGGAGTAGTGAGCAGTACTTC. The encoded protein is CSVLPSGSSEQYF.

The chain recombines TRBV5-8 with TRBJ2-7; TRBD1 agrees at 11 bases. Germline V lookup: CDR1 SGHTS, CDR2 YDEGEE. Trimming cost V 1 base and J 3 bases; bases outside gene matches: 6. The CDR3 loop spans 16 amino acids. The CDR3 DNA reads TGTGCCAGCAGCTTGAAAGTGGGACAGGGGGTCTACGAGCAGTACTTC. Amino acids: CASSLKVGQGVYEQYF.

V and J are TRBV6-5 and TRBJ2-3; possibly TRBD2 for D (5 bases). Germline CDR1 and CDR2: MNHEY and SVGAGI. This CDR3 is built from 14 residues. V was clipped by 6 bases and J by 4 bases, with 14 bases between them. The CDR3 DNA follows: TGTGCCAGCAGCCCCGGGCAGCGGCCAGATACGCAGTATTTT. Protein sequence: CASSPGQRPDTQYF.

The DNA of the CDR3 is TGCAGCGTTGATTTTGGGGCGCAGACCCAGTACTTC. Translated, it gives CSVDFGAQTQYF. The chain has TRBV29-1 and TRBJ2-5; a weak D match, TRBD1 (5 bases). Trimming shortened V by 3 bases and J by 6 bases, and 11 bases separated the two germline ends. The CDR3 spans 12 residues. Germline CDR1 is SQVTM and CDR2 is ANQGSEA.

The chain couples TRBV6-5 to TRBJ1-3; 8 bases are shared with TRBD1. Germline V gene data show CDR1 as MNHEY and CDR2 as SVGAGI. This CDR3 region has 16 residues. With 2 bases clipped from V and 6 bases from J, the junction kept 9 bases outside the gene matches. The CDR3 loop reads CASSYAASGGANTIYF. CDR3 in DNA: TGTGCCAGCAGTTACGCTGCCTCAGGGGGCGCAAACACCATATATTTT.